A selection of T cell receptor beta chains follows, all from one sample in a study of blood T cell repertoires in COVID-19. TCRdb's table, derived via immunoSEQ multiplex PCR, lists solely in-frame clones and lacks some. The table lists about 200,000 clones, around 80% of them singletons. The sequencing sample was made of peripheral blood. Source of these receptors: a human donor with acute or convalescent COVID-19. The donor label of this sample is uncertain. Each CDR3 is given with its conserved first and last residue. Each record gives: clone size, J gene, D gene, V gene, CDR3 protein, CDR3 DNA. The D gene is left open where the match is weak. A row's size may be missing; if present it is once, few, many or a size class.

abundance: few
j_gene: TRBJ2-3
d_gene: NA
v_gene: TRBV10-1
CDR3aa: CASSESRAGRDTQYF
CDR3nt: TGCGCCAGCAGTGAGTCAAGGGCAGGGCGAGATACGCAGTATTTT

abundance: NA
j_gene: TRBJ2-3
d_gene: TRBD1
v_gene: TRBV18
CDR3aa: CASSQLTGGTDTQYF
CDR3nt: TGTGCCAGCTCACAATTGACAGGGGGCACAGATACGCAGTATTTT

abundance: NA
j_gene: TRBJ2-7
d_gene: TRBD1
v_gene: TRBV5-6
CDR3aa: CASSDSGTGDAYEQYF
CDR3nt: TGTGCCAGCAGCGATTCCGGGACAGGGGACGCCTACGAGCAGTACTTC

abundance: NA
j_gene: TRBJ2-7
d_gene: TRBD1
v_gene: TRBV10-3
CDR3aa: CAISVEGQGPHEQYF
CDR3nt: TGTGCCATCAGTGTAGAGGGACAGGGGCCCCACGAGCAGTACTTC

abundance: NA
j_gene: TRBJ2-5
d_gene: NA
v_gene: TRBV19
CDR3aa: CASSIGGAGLNQETQYF
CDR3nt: TGTGCCAGTAGTATAGGGGGTGCGGGCTTAAACCAAGAGACCCAGTACTTC

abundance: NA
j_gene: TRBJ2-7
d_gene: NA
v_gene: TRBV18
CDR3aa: CASSPGGGYGEQYF
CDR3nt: TGTGCCAGCTCACCGGGGGGGGGCTATGGCGAGCAGTACTTC

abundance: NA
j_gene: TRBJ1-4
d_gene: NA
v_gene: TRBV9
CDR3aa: CASSWGGGEDEKLFF
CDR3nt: TGTGCCAGCAGCTGGGGCGGGGGCGAAGATGAAAAACTGTTTTTT

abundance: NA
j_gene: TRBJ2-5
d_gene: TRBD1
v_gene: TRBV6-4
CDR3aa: CASSADRMGETQYF
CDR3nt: TGTGCCAGCAGTGCGGACAGGATGGGGGAGACCCAGTACTTC

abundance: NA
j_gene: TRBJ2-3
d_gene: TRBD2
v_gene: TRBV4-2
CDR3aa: CASSQNIAGEADTQYF
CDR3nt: TGTGCCAGCAGCCAAAATATAGCGGGAGAGGCAGATACGCAGTATTTT

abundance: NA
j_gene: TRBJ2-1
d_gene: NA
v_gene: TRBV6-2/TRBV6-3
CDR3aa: CASSYKNEQFF
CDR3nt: TGTGCCAGCAGTTATAAAAATGAGCAGTTCTTC

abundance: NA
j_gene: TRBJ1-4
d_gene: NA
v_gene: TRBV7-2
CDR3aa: CASSQRGSTNEKLFF
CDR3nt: TGTGCCAGCAGCCAGCGGGGCAGCACTAATGAAAAACTGTTTTTT

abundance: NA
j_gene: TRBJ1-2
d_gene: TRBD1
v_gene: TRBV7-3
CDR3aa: CASSASGGAWNGYTF
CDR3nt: TGTGCCAGCAGCGCTTCAGGGGGCGCGTGGAATGGCTACACCTTC

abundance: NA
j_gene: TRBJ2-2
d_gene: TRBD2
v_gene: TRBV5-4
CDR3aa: CASSSGSSGVPNTGELFF
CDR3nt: TGTGCCAGCAGCTCAGGGTCAAGCGGGGTTCCGAACACCGGGGAGCTGTTTTTT

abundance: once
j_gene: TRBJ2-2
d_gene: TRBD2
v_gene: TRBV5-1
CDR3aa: CASSQGTSGTGELFF
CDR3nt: TGCGCCAGCAGCCAGGGGACTAGCGGGACCGGGGAGCTGTTTTTT

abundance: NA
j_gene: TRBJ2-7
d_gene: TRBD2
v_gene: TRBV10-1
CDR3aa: CASIGSGRAGSHEQYF
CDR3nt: TGCGCCAGCATTGGTAGCGGGAGGGCCGGGTCGCACGAGCAGTACTTC

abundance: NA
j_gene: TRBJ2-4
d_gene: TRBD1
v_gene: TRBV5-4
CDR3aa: CASSTGTVKNIQYF
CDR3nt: TGTGCCAGCAGCACCGGGACAGTTAAAAACATTCAGTACTTC

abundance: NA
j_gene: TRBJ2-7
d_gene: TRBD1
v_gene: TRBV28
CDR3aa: CASRRDSSYEQYF
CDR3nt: TGTGCCAGCAGACGGGACAGCTCCTACGAGCAGTACTTC